The next 8 T cell receptor beta chains were all read from a single sample in a study of cytomegalovirus exposure and HLA in healthy donors. This PCR relied on a set of 60 Vbeta primers and 13 Jbeta primers. Assay: immunoSEQ multiplex PCR; the TCRdb copy retains only in-frame clones and omits some. The table lists about 150,000 clones, about 70% of them singletons. The material sequenced was PBMCs. The receptor source for this set is an older woman in good health and CMV-seropositive.

Concerning this clone itself: This sample includes further DNA sequences coding for the same CDR3. The chain recombines TRBV11-2 with TRBJ1-5; no clear D. Germline-derived CDR1 and CDR2 are SGHAT and FQNNGV. Trimming left V 1 base short and J 6 bases short, with 13 bases between. This CDR3 spans 15 amino acids. CDR3 residues: CASSLAQGGIQPQHF. The CDR3 DNA sequence: TGTGCCAGCAGCTTAGCGCAAGGAGGCATTCAGCCCCAGCATTTT.

Turning to this clone: At one boundary the junction diverges from the germline segment, which might be a read error. This rearrangement joins TRBV7-3 to TRBJ2-1, with no clear D. Germline-derived CDR1 and CDR2 are SGHTA and FQGTGA. This CDR3 spans 14 amino acids. The CDR3 DNA sequence: TGTGCCAGTAGCTTAGTCCCATCCCATTATGAGCAGTTCTTC. It codes for CASSLVPSHYEQFF.

The rearrangement links TRBV19 to TRBJ1-1, with unresolved D. The CDR3 spans 14 residues. CDR1 LNHDA and CDR2 SQIVND come from the germline V gene (reference sequence). The V gene lost 0 bases and the J gene lost 1 base, with 6 bases spanning the gap. Here the CDR3 DNA reads TGTGCCAGTAGTATAGACAGATCGAACACTGAAGCTTTCTTT. It yields the protein CASSIDRSNTEAFF.

The chain uses TRBV19 and TRBJ1-1, with D maybe TRBD1 (6 bases). The CDR3 spans 15 residues. The V gene lost 1 base and the J gene lost 0 bases, with 9 bases spanning the gap. CDR1 is LNHDA, CDR2 SQIVND, per germline (reference sequence). The CDR3 sequence is CASSIGGTLNTEAFF. CDR3 bases: TGTGCCAGTAGTATAGGAGGGACACTGAACACTGAAGCTTTCTTT.

This clone was counted a single time. The chain carries TRBV29-1 and TRBJ1-4; 7 bases line up with TRBD1. The CDR3 runs 17 residues. Trimming took 4 bases from V and 3 from J; bases not matched to a gene: 14. The germline gives CDR1 SQVTM, CDR2 ANQGSEA. Here the CDR3 DNA reads TGCAGCGTTGCCCTAAGGGCAGGGGGGAGCGCTAATGAAAAACTGTTTTTT. This codes for CSVALRAGGSANEKLFF.

This chain uses TRBV5-1 with TRBJ2-3; possible D gene TRBD1, 6 bases. There are 15 residues in the CDR3. Germline lookup yields CDR1 SGHRS and CDR2 YFSETQ. Trimming pared 0 bases from V and 0 bases from J, leaving 8 bases between. CDR3 region: CASSLDRASTDTQYF. In DNA form, the CDR3 reads TGCGCCAGCAGCTTGGACAGGGCCAGCACAGATACGCAGTATTTT.

This clone was detected only once. The chain is built from TRBV2 and TRBJ1-5, with D maybe TRBD1 (5 bases). The V gene's germline CDR1 is SNHLY and CDR2 FYNNEI. The CDR3 extends over 15 amino acids. Trimming took off 2 bases at V and 3 bases at J, with 11 bases between the two ends. This CDR3 is CASSERGGVNQPQHF. In DNA form, the CDR3 reads TGTGCCAGCAGTGAACGGGGGGGAGTCAATCAGCCCCAGCATTTT.

The chain recombines TRBV2 with TRBJ2-3, with 9 bases matching TRBD2. Unmatched junction bases numbered 6, after V lost 7 bases and J lost 7 bases. The V gene's germline CDR1 is SNHLY and CDR2 FYNNEI. This CDR3 comprises 13 residues. Here the CDR3 DNA reads TGTGCCAGCACAGGGCTAGCGGGACATACGCAGTATTTT. It is translated as CASTGLAGHTQYF.